Listed below are T cell receptor beta chains from one sample, sequenced in a study of shared clonotypes between healthy human individuals. Data came from immunoSEQ multiplex PCR; TCRdb stores just in-frame clones and leaves some out. Of a few hundred thousand clones in the sample, more than 95% were seen once. Material for sequencing was naive CD4+ T cells sorted from blood. Source of these receptors: a woman aged 30 to 39 in good health. CDR3s include the opening cysteine and the closing phenylalanine or tryptophan.

>16|TRBV4-2
CASSQEVTDRGYEQYF
>13|TRBV10-3
CATITGSGNTIYF
>17|TRBV5-1
CASSSGQGVAAKNIQYF
>17|TRBV5-1
CASSLGTSGPYTDTQYF
>15|TRBV5-6
CASSLGLAGDREQYF
>14|TRBV7-2
CASSLGIRTGELFF
>15|TRBV28
CASSLFEQGRETQYF
>16|TRBV5-8
CASSKGLAGGVHEQFF
>13|TRBV7-9
CASSPLGSREAFF
>11|TRBV28
CASSTSGQGSF
>13|TRBV27
CASWGQNTGELFF
>16|TRBV5-4
CASSWTPNGRANEQYF
>16|TRBV19
CASSRVAGGLADTQYF
>18|TRBV5-1
CASNHRGGWSSYNSPLHF
>15|TRBV21-1
CASSKAGRRWEEQYF
>14|TRBV6-1
CASSELYSNQPQHF
>14|TRBV9
CASSERLGRETQYF
>14|TRBV6-4
CASSDSNGEVEAFF
>15|TRBV10-3
CAINEGPSGDQPQHF
>15|TRBV28
CASSLGGALGNTIYF
>16|TRBV2
CASSVRRTTNTGELFF